This T cell receptor (beta chain) was sequenced during a study of blood T cells in healthy people across ages (dated by TCRdb to the mid-2010s). About the investigation overall: In model experiments, template switching captured roughly one uniquely barcoded TCR beta cDNA molecule for every two T cells. The donors were split into four age groups: young (average around 15 years), middle-aged (nearly 40), aged (roughly 60) and long-lived (82). For two donors (one aged 18 to 29 and one aged 80 or older), the study analyzed two additional independent replicas of 1 million unique cDNA reads from the same blood draw. Age-related changes in TCR beta repertoire diversity were measured in the study by deep sequencing normalized with unique cDNA molecular identifiers.

Broader findings and caveats from the paper: Bulk unsorted PBMC profiling prevented conclusive comparison of naive and antigen-experienced compartments. A strong correlation was found between observed TCR beta diversity and the percentage of naive T cells measured by flow cytometry. Compared with the aged group, more naive CD4+ T cells, fewer expanded clones and increased TCR diversity were shown by the long-lived group, suggesting age selection. Estimates of total diversity from one million sequenced T cells were regarded as lower bounds and underestimates. Because the CMV infection status of the donors was unknown, age-related changes in expanded clonotypes may potentially have been confounded. As age increased, observed TCR beta diversity per million T cells dropped in a roughly linear way, and a significant reduction was already evident by age 40.

The germline V gene encodes CDR1 SGHAT and CDR2 FQNNGV. V lost 0 bases and J lost 2 bases; the stretch between them is 14 bases long. The CDR3 covers 17 residues, taking in both the cysteine and the phenylalanine. The CDR3 DNA has 51 bases and is translated from base 1. Receptor amplification or capture employed 5' RACE. The sequencer was an Illumina HiSeq 2500. A second roughly 7 to 11 cycle PCR used a sample-barcoded 5' primer and a J-beta primer mix. A unique molecular identifier was introduced onto each TCR beta cDNA molecule by a template-switch 5' adaptor carrying 12 random nucleotides. At least 2.5 million CDR3-containing paired-end reads were obtained from each sample. All of the RNA was converted into first-strand cDNA using the Mint cDNA synthesis kit, with a TRBC-specific oligonucleotide serving as the primer. Following uracil-DNA glycosylase treatment, all cDNA underwent a first 18-cycle PCR with the universal primers M1SS and BC2_uni_R. The paper's data handling went like this. Each sample was normalized by randomly selecting 1 million high-quality reads, each carrying a distinct molecular identifier. Instead of being binned into consensus sequences, reads that shared molecular identifiers were thrown out. MiTCR, run with a Q25 quality threshold and the strictest error-elimination algorithm, handled CDR3 identification, clonotype clustering and error correction. Lower-bound total TCR beta diversity was estimated with a nonparametric unseen species model using Euler transformation. The public sequencing data were trimmed at Q25 with fastp and processed into clonotypes with MiXCR by TCRdb, which kept only in-frame beta chains. CDR3 protein sequences are deduplicated, and each keeps its most common genes and DNA. TCRdb's processing, not the study's, gives the V and J calls here. The sample table lists 1 million or so distinct CDR3 sequences, around 25% of them with a count of one. Of the sample, approximately 0.7% is held by the ten largest clones.

Systemically healthy Caucasian individuals from Russia, some 40 in total and aged about 6 to 90 years, were included as donors. Ten milliliters of peripheral blood were drawn from each donor into EDTA-treated Vacutainer tubes. Ficoll-Paque density-gradient centrifugation was used to isolate PBMCs, with at least 7 million obtained per sample. Trizol reagent was used to extract total RNA from PBMCs, with at least 6 micrograms per sample. For every donor, flow cytometry on a PBMC aliquot measured the percentage of naive CD45RAhigh/CD27high T cells. With regard to this clonotype: Its antigen remains undetermined. No qualities accompany the bases; no much larger clone lies one base away.

Separately, the same data were catalogued under a study of T cells of mothers and their children. That second publication adds: Nine systemically healthy Caucasian individuals served as donors, namely three mothers together with their six children. cDNA synthesis consumed the entire amount of extracted RNA, loaded at 1.5 ug RNA in each 15 ul reaction. In the second PCR, the M1S primer added sample barcodes and 2-4 random nucleotides. More than 8 million TCR beta CDR3 reads were obtained from each mother, and millions of reads were obtained from each child. In both related and unrelated pairs, thymic selection shapes the output of TCR recombination in a similar way, with inherited differences having only a minor effect. Normalized repertoire overlap was always slightly but never significantly higher in related than unrelated mother-child pairs. Persistent microchimeric T cell clones were not detected, at a sensitivity of 95 to 100 clones per million clonotypes. In the study, deep NGS was used to compare the TCR beta repertoires of mothers and children, and features distinguishing related mother-child pairs from unrelated individuals were sought. On average, the children were 11 +/- 4 years old, while the mothers were 40 +/- 4 years old. Libraries were sequenced on Illumina HiSeq 2000 with 100+100 nt paired-end reads after adapter ligation with NEBNext reagents. To prevent cross-contamination, the mother and child libraries were prepared a month apart and were sequenced in separate runs. Between roughly 450,000 and 2,000,000 distinct TCR beta clonotypes were identified per donor. Naive TCR beta clonotypes were estimated from low-frequency clonotypes matched to each donor's FACS-determined naive share, without sorting.

The source is a girl aged 2 to 10 in good health. The sequenced sample consisted of blood. Recombination connected TRBV11-2 to TRBJ2-1; too little of a D gene remains to name it. The base sequence is TGTGCCAGCAGCTTAGAGTGGGCCCCAGGTCCCTACAATGAGCAGTTCTTC. This gives the protein CASSLEWAPGPYNEQFF.